This entry lists 15 T cell receptor beta chains sequenced from one sample in a study of CD4+ T cells in melanoma. Generated by immunoSEQ multiplex PCR, the TCRdb table keeps only in-frame clones and is missing some. The table lists roughly 110,000 clones, 80% to 95% of them singletons. The specimen sequenced was peripheral blood. Every receptor here comes from a human donor with melanoma.

This clone was detected once. The rearrangement uses TRBV27 and TRBJ2-3, with D tentatively TRBD1 (6 bases). Per the germline V gene, CDR1 is MNHEY and CDR2 is SMNVEV (reference sequence). The CDR3 is 16 residues long. The V end was cut by 5 bases, the J end by 0 bases, with 15 bases between. This chain's CDR3 is CASSPGWGRSTDTQYF. The DNA for the CDR3 is TGTGCCAGCAGTCCCGGGTGGGGGCGAAGCACAGATACGCAGTATTTT.

The V and J genes are TRBV5-4 and TRBJ2-3, with D perhaps TRBD1 or TRBD2 (5 bases each). Germline V gene lookup returns CDR1 SGHNT and CDR2 YYREEE (reference sequence). This CDR3 has 14 amino acids. Trimming removed 1 base at V and 6 bases at J, with 12 bases between. The CDR3 protein is CASSLSGTEDTQYF. The CDR3 nucleotides are TGTGCCAGCAGCTTGTCCGGGACCGAGGATACGCAGTATTTT.

The gene calls are TRBV7-2 and TRBJ2-7; no clear D. The germline CDR1 and CDR2 sequences are SGHTA and FQGNSA. V was cut by 1 base and J by 3 bases, with 13 bases left in between. This CDR3 spans 15 amino acids. CDR3 residues: CASSLVGNPNYEQYF. CDR3 nucleotide sequence: TGTGCCAGCAGCTTAGTAGGAAACCCTAACTACGAGCAGTACTTC.

CDR3 sequence: CASRTGAIYEQYF. The CDR3 nucleotides read TGTGCCAGCAGGACCGGGGCCATATACGAGCAGTACTTC. The V gene is TRBV6-5, the J gene TRBJ2-7; D may correspond to TRBD1 or TRBD2 (5 bases each). This CDR3 contains 13 residues. Trimming took 6 bases from V and 4 from J, leaving 13 bases between them. Germline-derived CDR1 and CDR2 are MNHEY and SVGAGI.

The CDR3 DNA sequence: TGTGCCACCAGCAGAGCCCCCTCGGGACGGACCTACGAGCAGTACTTC. Its protein is CATSRAPSGRTYEQYF. The V call is TRBV15, the J call TRBJ2-7; either TRBD1 or TRBD2 may supply D (5 bases each). The CDR3 extends over 16 amino acids. Germline V gene data show CDR1 as LNHNV and CDR2 as YYDKDF (reference sequence). Trimming stripped 1 base from V and 2 bases from J, with 15 bases between.

The chain links TRBV5-1 to TRBJ2-5; TRBD1 aligns across 8 bases. V was clipped by 2 bases and J by 2 bases; unmatched bases: 2. The germline gives CDR1 SGHRS, CDR2 YFSETQ. There are 14 residues in the CDR3. This CDR3 is CASSLQGGQETQYF. The CDR3 DNA reads as TGCGCCAGCAGCTTACAGGGGGGACAAGAGACCCAGTACTTC.

The chain couples TRBV5-1 to TRBJ1-3; no clear D. Trimming took 1 base from V and 4 from J, leaving 6 bases between them. This CDR3 contains 13 residues. Germline CDR1 is SGHRS and CDR2 is YFSETQ. This CDR3 reads CASSLNRGNTIYF. CDR3 DNA: TGCGCCAGCAGCTTGAACAGAGGAAACACCATATATTTT.

Here the CDR3 reads CASSLDRAGQPQHF. The CDR3 DNA reads TGTGCCAGCTCACTGGACAGGGCAGGGCAGCCCCAGCATTTT. The V gene is TRBV18, the J gene TRBJ1-5; 8 bases are shared with TRBD1. The CDR3 spans 14 residues. The V gene's germline CDR1 is KGHSH and CDR2 LQKENI. After removal of 4 bases from V and 7 bases from J, the junction contained 6 bases not matched to a gene.

The chain carries TRBV2 and TRBJ2-1, with D unclear. This CDR3 region has 14 residues. CDR1 SNHLY and CDR2 FYNNEI come from the germline V gene. V was pared by 0 bases and J by 7 bases, with 10 bases between. CDR3 region: CASSEAGMGNEQFF. The CDR3 DNA is TGTGCCAGCAGTGAAGCTGGGATGGGGAATGAGCAGTTCTTC.

V gene TRBV5-4 combines with J gene TRBJ1-2; maybe TRBD1 (5 bases). The CDR3 has 15 amino acids. CDR1 is SGHNT, CDR2 YYREEE, per germline (reference sequence). V was cut by 1 base and J by 7 bases, with 17 bases left in between. For the CDR3, the DNA is TGTGCCAGCAGCTTGCGCTCCGGGACGGCCCCTGGCTACACCTTC. It yields the protein CASSLRSGTAPGYTF.

The CDR3 nucleotides read TGCGCCAGCAGCCCCACAGGGGGGAGGGTTGAAGCTTTCTTT. It translates to CASSPTGGRVEAFF. The V and J genes are TRBV5-1 and TRBJ1-1, with 8 nucleotides matching TRBD1. The CDR3 spans 14 residues. V lost 4 bases, J lost 7 bases, and 9 bases stayed unmatched. Germline-derived CDR1 and CDR2 are SGHRS and YFSETQ. The entire variable domain, with the rest obtained from reference TRBV5-1 and TRBJ1-1, is as follows: KAGVTQTPRYLIKTRGQQVTLSCSPISGHRSVSWYQQTPGQGLQFLFEYFSETQRNKGNFPGRFSGRQFSNSRSEMNVSTLELGDSALYLCASSPTGGRVEAFFGQGTRLTVV.

The chain combines TRBV7-2 with TRBJ2-3, with TRBD2 matching over 9 bases. V dropped 4 bases and J dropped 6; count of bases not matched to a gene: 11. Germline assignment: CDR1 SGHTA and CDR2 FQGNSA. This CDR3 comprises 16 residues. The CDR3 reads CASSSRLAGGRDTQYF. CDR3 DNA sequence: TGTGCCAGCAGCTCCCGTTTGGCGGGGGGGCGCGATACGCAGTATTTT. The full variable domain, with the rest looked up from reference TRBV7-2 and TRBJ2-3, is GAGVSQSPSNKVTEKGKDVELRCDPISGHTALYWYRQSLGQGLEFLIYFQGNSAPDKSGLPSDRFSAERTGGSVSTLTIQRTQQEDSAVYLCASSSRLAGGRDTQYFGPGTRLTVL.

V usage is TRBV4-1 and J usage is TRBJ2-1; TRBD2 matches at 16 bases. Germline V lookup: CDR1 MGHRA, CDR2 YSYEKL. Unmatched junction bases numbered 9, after V lost 2 bases and J lost 8 bases. The CDR3 extends over 18 amino acids. The CDR3 DNA reads TGCGCCAGCAGCCAAAGAGGTGGGACTAGCGGGGGGGCCGATGAGCAGTTCTTC. It is translated as CASSQRGGTSGGADEQFF.

J is TRBJ2-7 and V is TRBV5-4; 9 bases fit TRBD1. CDR3 length equals 14 residues. Germline loops: CDR1 SGHNT, CDR2 YYREEE (reference sequence). With V trimmed by 4 bases and J by 2 bases, 4 bases remained unmatched. The CDR3 nucleotides are TGTGCCAGCAGCCCCCGGACAGGGGCCTACGAGCAGTACTTC. Its protein product is CASSPRTGAYEQYF.

The chain has TRBV27 and TRBJ1-5; TRBD1 might be the D (6 bases). CDR1 and CDR2 from the germline V gene are MNHEY and SMNVEV (reference sequence). Trimming removed 5 bases at V and 5 bases at J, with 22 bases between. The CDR3 totals 17 residues. The CDR3 protein is CASSSNGAGAPDQPQHF. CDR3 nucleotide sequence: TGTGCCAGCAGTAGTAATGGGGCAGGGGCTCCTGATCAGCCCCAGCATTTT.